Below, 5 T cell receptor beta chains from the same sample are listed, as sequenced in a study of blood T cell repertoires in COVID-19. The assay was immunoSEQ multiplex PCR, and TCRdb's table has in-frame clones only and misses some. The top ten clones hold approximately 1.5% of a sample with around 220,000 clones, 88% of them seen once. Sequenced input: peripheral blood. These receptors all stem from a man younger than 30 with active or convalescent COVID-19.

This sequence joins TRBV5-6 and TRBJ2-5; 14 positions match TRBD2. Trimming cost V 4 bases and J 2 bases; bases outside gene matches: 13. CDR1 and CDR2 from the germline V gene are SGHDT and YYEEEE. This CDR3 has 19 residues. The DNA for the CDR3 is TGTGCCAGCAGCGGCGGGACTAGCGGGAGATTTTTCCAACAAGAGACCCAGTACTTC. Its protein is CASSGGTSGRFFQQETQYF.

As for this clone: Other DNA variants within this sample encode the same CDR3. The CDR3: CASSLQGSNQPQHF. The CDR3 region has the DNA TGTGCCAGCAGTTTGCAGGGTAGCAATCAGCCCCAGCATTTT. The V gene is TRBV27, the J gene TRBJ1-5; D is possibly TRBD1 (5 bases). From germline, CDR1 is MNHEY and CDR2 SMNVEV (reference sequence). The CDR3 totals 14 residues. Trimming removed 3 bases at V and 0 bases at J, with 6 bases between.

This CDR3 is CASSLNRVHNTEAFF. The CDR3 DNA sequence: TGTGCCAGCAGCCTCAACAGGGTCCATAACACTGAAGCTTTCTTT. This sequence joins TRBV21-1 and TRBJ1-1; TRBD1, the table's D call, lacks a check against the DNA. TRBV21-1 is termed a pseudogene. There are 15 residues in the CDR3.

This chain uses TRBV5-4 with TRBJ2-4, with TRBD2 matching 7 bases. V dropped 1 base and J dropped 4; count of bases not matched to a gene: 5. The CDR3 is 15 residues long. In germline, CDR1 is SGHNT, CDR2 YYREEE (reference sequence). The CDR3 DNA follows: TGTGCCAGCAGCTTGCAAGGACTAGAAAAAAACATTCAGTACTTC. It encodes CASSLQGLEKNIQYF.

DNA of the CDR3: TGTGCCAGCAGCGGACGCGTGAGGACTCTCGGCGAGCAGTACTTC. Protein sequence: CASSGRVRTLGEQYF. V usage is TRBV7-2 and J usage is TRBJ2-7; possibly TRBD2 for D (5 bases). V dropped 5 bases and J dropped 6 bases, with 20 bases sitting between them. CDR3 length equals 15 residues. Germline lookup yields CDR1 SGHTA and CDR2 FQGNSA.